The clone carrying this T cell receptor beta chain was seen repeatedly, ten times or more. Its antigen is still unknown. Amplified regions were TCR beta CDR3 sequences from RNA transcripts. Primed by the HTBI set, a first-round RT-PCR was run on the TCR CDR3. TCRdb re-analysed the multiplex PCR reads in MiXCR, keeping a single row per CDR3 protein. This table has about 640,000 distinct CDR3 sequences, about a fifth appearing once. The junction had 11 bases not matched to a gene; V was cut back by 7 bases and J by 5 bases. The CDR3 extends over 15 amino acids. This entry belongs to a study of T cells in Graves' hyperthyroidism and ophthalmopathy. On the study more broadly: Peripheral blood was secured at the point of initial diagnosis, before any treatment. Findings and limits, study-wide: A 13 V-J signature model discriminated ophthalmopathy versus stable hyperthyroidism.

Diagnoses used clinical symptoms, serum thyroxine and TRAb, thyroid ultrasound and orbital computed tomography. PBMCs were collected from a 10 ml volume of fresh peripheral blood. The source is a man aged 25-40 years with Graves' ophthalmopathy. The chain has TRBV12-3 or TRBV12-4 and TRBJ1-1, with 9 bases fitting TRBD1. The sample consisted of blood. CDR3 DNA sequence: TGTGCCAGCATAACATACGGGACAGGGAAGACTGAAGCTTTCTTT. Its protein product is CASITYGTGKTEAFF.